A single sample is the source of the 27 T cell receptor beta chains below, sequenced in a study of technical replicates of blood from a handful of donors. Repertoires were generated with immunoSEQ multiplex PCR, while TCRdb's copy carries only in-frame clones and drops some. The table lists 74,000 or so clones, around 96% of them singletons. The sample taken for sequencing was T cells isolated from PBMCs. The receptors were gathered from a human donor in good health.

The CDR3: CASMSGSPYEQYF. CDR3 nucleotides: TGTGCCAGCATGAGCGGGAGTCCCTACGAGCAGTACTTC. V and J are TRBV6-5 and TRBJ2-7; 8 bases are a match to TRBD2. Losses at the gene ends were 7 bases for V and 2 bases for J; bases not matched to a gene: 4. The germline gives CDR1 MNHEY, CDR2 SVGAGI. The CDR3 sequence is 13 residues long.

The chain uses TRBV11-1 and TRBJ2-1, with TRBD2 as a possible D gene (6 bases). This CDR3 region has 15 residues. V was trimmed by 3 bases and J by 6 bases, leaving 15 bases between them. CDR1 and CDR2 from the germline V gene are SGHAT and FQDESV (reference sequence). Written as DNA, the CDR3 is TGTGCCAGCAGCTTTGAAGGGCGGGAATTCAATGAGCAGTTCTTC. Encoded protein: CASSFEGREFNEQFF.

This clone was detected once. The J gene is TRBJ2-1, the V gene TRBV28, with a possible D match to TRBD1 (6 bases). V lost 2 bases and J 10 bases, leaving 9 bases between the germline ends. CDR3 length: 12 amino acids. Germline-derived CDR1 and CDR2 are MDHEN and SYDVKM. In DNA form, the CDR3 reads TGTGCCAGCAGTTTACTCACAGGGGAGCAGTTCTTC. This gives the protein CASSLLTGEQFF.

The rearrangement links TRBV5-5 to TRBJ2-7, with D possibly TRBD1 on 6 matching bases. The CDR3 is 16 amino acids. V lost 0 bases and J lost 5, with 18 bases in between. CDR1 and CDR2 from the germline V gene are SGHKS and YYEKEE (reference sequence). CDR3 coding DNA: TGTGCCAGCAGCTTGGGTCAGGGGACGCTTACAAACGAGCAGTACTTC. This gives the protein CASSLGQGTLTNEQYF.

This sequence joins TRBV5-6 and TRBJ2-7; 8 nucleotides agree with TRBD1. The CDR3 runs 14 residues. Trimming at V came to 4 bases and at J to 3 bases, leaving 6 bases not matched to a gene. Germline assignment: CDR1 SGHDT and CDR2 YYEEEE. This chain's CDR3 is CASSLTGDLYEQYF. The DNA of the CDR3 is TGTGCCAGCAGCCTGACAGGGGACCTCTACGAGCAGTACTTC.

The V call is TRBV2, the J call TRBJ1-1; a possible D gene is TRBD1 (6 bases). V was clipped by 1 base and J by 1 base, with 10 bases between them. The CDR3 consists of 15 residues. Germline V gene data show CDR1 as SNHLY and CDR2 as FYNNEI. CDR3 in amino acids: CASSEEVGANTEAFF. The DNA for the CDR3 is TGTGCCAGCAGTGAAGAGGTGGGGGCGAACACTGAAGCTTTCTTT.

This chain links TRBV7-6 with TRBJ1-2; TRBD1 agrees at 10 bases. The CDR3 loop spans 12 amino acids. Germline V gives CDR1 SGHVS, CDR2 FNYEAQ. J gave up 12 bases and V 3 bases, and 4 bases lay outside the gene matches. For the CDR3, the DNA is TGTGCCAGCAGCTTTGGACAGGGGGACCACACCTTC. Encoded protein: CASSFGQGDHTF.

This clone has just one count. V is TRBV7-9 and J is TRBJ2-2; maybe TRBD2 (6 bases). V was trimmed by 7 bases and J by 3 bases, leaving 15 bases between them. Germline V lookup: CDR1 SEHNR, CDR2 FQNEAQ (reference sequence). The CDR3 contains 15 residues. DNA for the CDR3: TGTGCCAGCACCCACGGGCGGGACGACACCGGGGAGCTGTTTTTT. It translates to CASTHGRDDTGELFF.

There are a few counts of this clone. J is TRBJ1-5 and V is TRBV5-8; TRBD1 is a possible D gene (5 bases). V lost 5 bases and J lost 5, with 17 bases in between. This CDR3 spans 15 amino acids. The germline CDR1 and CDR2 sequences are SGHTS and YDEGEE. This chain's CDR3 is CASSPKPGSYQPQHF. The CDR3 DNA reads as TGTGCCAGCAGTCCCAAACCAGGGTCGTATCAGCCCCAGCATTTT.

The chain combines TRBV29-1 with TRBJ2-7, with 8 bases aligning to TRBD2. J was trimmed by 3 bases and V by 7 bases; bases with no gene match: 5. CDR1 and CDR2 from the germline V gene are SQVTM and ANQGSEA. The CDR3 contains 12 residues. This chain's CDR3 is CSAAGRGYEQYF. The CDR3, as DNA: TGCAGCGCGGCCGGGAGGGGCTACGAGCAGTACTTC.

V and J are TRBV18 and TRBJ1-1, with unresolved D. The ends were cut back, 8 bases at V and 0 bases at J, with 13 bases in the middle. The CDR3 totals 14 residues. Germline values: CDR1 KGHSH, CDR2 LQKENI. This CDR3 is CASPLRELNTEAFF. In DNA form, the CDR3 reads TGTGCCAGCCCCCTTAGGGAGCTGAACACTGAAGCTTTCTTT.

The chain recombines TRBV28 with TRBJ2-7; 7 bases align to TRBD1. The CDR3 has 17 amino acids. Germline values: CDR1 MDHEN, CDR2 SYDVKM. Losses at the gene ends were 6 bases for V and 5 bases for J; bases not matched to a gene: 19. The CDR3 DNA follows: TGTGCCAGCAGCCCAAACGGGCATACACAGGGGTTGGACGAGCAGTACTTC. Its protein product is CASSPNGHTQGLDEQYF.

The V gene is TRBV14, the J gene TRBJ2-7; D ambiguous. The germline CDR1 and CDR2 sequences are SGHDN and FVKESK. Trimming left V 1 base short and J 6 bases short, with 10 bases between. The CDR3 sequence is 13 residues long. Here the CDR3 DNA reads TGTGCCAGCAGCCAAGGATTGCCGGGCGAGCAGTACTTC. Protein product: CASSQGLPGEQYF.

The J gene is TRBJ2-7, the V gene TRBV19; weak D call: TRBD2 (6 bases). Trimming pared 7 bases from V and 12 bases from J, leaving 19 bases between. The germline CDR1 and CDR2 sequences are LNHDA and SQIVND (reference sequence). CDR3 size: 12 residues. CDR3 region: CASNLRELRRYF. CDR3 sequence (DNA): TGTGCCAGTAACCTCCGGGAGCTCAGGCGGTACTTC.

This chain links TRBV5-6 with TRBJ1-5, with D possibly being TRBD1 (5 bases). The length of the CDR3 is 16 residues. CDR1 is SGHDT, CDR2 YYEEEE, per germline. V was cut by 0 bases and J by 2 bases, with 12 bases left in between. The CDR3 loop reads CASSLVGGDGNQPQHF. CDR3 nucleotide sequence: TGTGCCAGCAGCTTGGTAGGAGGGGATGGCAATCAGCCCCAGCATTTT.

The CDR3 sequence is CASGGQGPYNEQFF. The DNA of the CDR3 is TGTGCCAGCGGGGGACAAGGCCCCTACAATGAGCAGTTCTTC. V usage is TRBV27 and J usage is TRBJ2-1, with D perhaps TRBD1 (6 bases). In germline, CDR1 is MNHEY, CDR2 SMNVEV (reference sequence). V dropped 8 bases and J dropped 2 bases, with 13 bases sitting between them. The CDR3 runs 14 residues.

This chain uses TRBV11-2 with TRBJ2-1, with 9 bases fitting TRBD2. The CDR3 is 16 amino acids. Germline CDR1 SGHAT, CDR2 FQNNGV. The junction had 2 bases not matched to a gene; V was cut back by 2 bases and J by 0 bases. CDR3 amino acids: CASSLLAGSSYNEQFF. In nucleotides, the CDR3 is TGTGCCAGCAGCTTACTAGCGGGGAGCTCCTACAATGAGCAGTTCTTC.

The V call is TRBV6-5, the J call TRBJ2-1, with unresolved D. This CDR3 contains 15 residues. Trimming took off 0 bases at V and 8 bases at J, with 14 bases between the two ends. The germline gives CDR1 MNHEY, CDR2 SVGAGI. The CDR3 DNA follows: TGTGCCAGCAGTTACTCGATACAAATACAATATGAGCAGTTCTTC. It yields the protein CASSYSIQIQYEQFF.

The rearrangement joins TRBV4-3 to TRBJ2-5, with D perhaps matching TRBD2 (6 bases). V shed 1 base and J shed 4 bases, with 13 bases lying between them. The germline CDR1 and CDR2 sequences are LGHNA and YSLEER. The CDR3 consists of 15 residues. Here the CDR3 DNA reads TGCGCCAGCAGCCAAGGGACTAACGGGCGAGAGACCCAGTACTTC. This translates into CASSQGTNGRETQYF.

This CDR3 is CASILHSSNTEAFF. The CDR3 nucleotides read TGTGCCAGTATTCTTCACAGCTCGAACACTGAAGCTTTCTTT. The chain carries TRBV19 and TRBJ1-1, with D unclear. CDR1 LNHDA and CDR2 SQIVND come from the germline V gene (reference sequence). V dropped 7 bases and J dropped 1 base, with 13 bases sitting between them. This CDR3 spans 14 amino acids.

J is TRBJ1-1 and V is TRBV9; TRBD1 matches 9 bases. Germline loops: CDR1 SGDLS, CDR2 YYNGEE. The CDR3 totals 15 residues. Trimming at V came to 1 base and at J to 6 bases, leaving 7 bases not matched to a gene. CDR3 protein: CASSVTGTGFPEAFF. CDR3 sequence (DNA): TGTGCCAGCAGCGTAACCGGGACAGGGTTCCCTGAAGCTTTCTTT.

The V and J genes are TRBV7-6 and TRBJ1-1; D call uncertain. Germline V gene sequence: CDR1 SGHVS, CDR2 FNYEAQ. CDR3 length: 13 amino acids. V lost 2 bases to trimming and J lost 1 base, with 5 bases between them. CDR3 coding DNA: TGTGCCAGCAGCTTAAATAGGAACACTGAAGCTTTCTTT. Translating gives CASSLNRNTEAFF.

The CDR3: CASSLDADTIVTGELFF. The DNA for the CDR3 is TGTGCCAGCAGCTTAGATGCTGACACGATCGTCACCGGGGAGCTGTTTTTT. The chain is built from TRBV7-3 and TRBJ2-2; no definite D call. CDR3 size: 17 residues. Germline V gene data show CDR1 as SGHTA and CDR2 as FQGTGA. Trimming took 2 bases from V and 4 from J, leaving 17 bases between them. The full variable domain, rest sourced from reference TRBV7-3 and TRBJ2-2, is GAGVSQTPSNKVTEKGKYVELRCDPISGHTALYWYRQSLGQGPEFLIYFQGTGAADDSGLPNDRFFAVRPEGSVSTLKIQRTERGDSAVYLCASSLDADTIVTGELFFGEGSRLTVL.

This rearrangement joins TRBV2 to TRBJ1-1; 8 bases agree with TRBD1. This CDR3 has 13 amino acids. The ends lost 2 bases at V and 5 bases at J; junction bases unmatched: 1. Germline lookup yields CDR1 SNHLY and CDR2 FYNNEI. The CDR3 DNA sequence: TGTGCCAGCAGTGAACAGGGGGCAACTGAAGCTTTCTTT. This gives the protein CASSEQGATEAFF.

The chain combines TRBV29-1 with TRBJ2-5, with a possible D match to TRBD2 (6 bases). V shed 7 bases and J shed 4 bases, with 13 bases lying between them. This CDR3 contains 12 residues. CDR1 is SQVTM and CDR2 is ANQGSEA in the germline V gene. The CDR3 DNA reads as TGCAGCGCTGGGGACTTCGGAGAGACCCAGTACTTC. It codes for CSAGDFGETQYF. The complete variable domain, with remaining parts taken from reference TRBV29-1 and TRBJ2-5, reads SAVISQKPSRDICQRGTSLTIQCQVDSQVTMMFWYRQQPGQSLTLIATANQGSEATYESGFVIDKFPISRPNLTFSTLTVSNMSPEDSSIYLCSAGDFGETQYFGPGTRLLVL.

This chain uses TRBV6-1 with TRBJ2-7, with TRBD1 matching 7 bases. With V trimmed by 4 bases and J by 4 bases, 13 bases remained unmatched. Germline CDR1 is MNHNS and CDR2 is SASEGT. The CDR3 length is 16 residues. In DNA, the CDR3 is TGTGCCAGCAGTGGGGACCCCGGGACAGTACCTTACGAGCAGTACTTC. Encoded protein: CASSGDPGTVPYEQYF.

The chain is built from TRBV5-4 and TRBJ1-2; possibly TRBD1 for D (6 bases). The germline V gene has CDR1 SGHNT and CDR2 YYREEE (reference sequence). This CDR3 is 13 amino acids long. V lost 4 bases to trimming and J lost 0 bases, with 7 bases between them. The CDR3: CASSPGANYGYTF. The CDR3 region has the DNA TGTGCCAGCAGCCCAGGGGCTAACTATGGCTACACCTTC.